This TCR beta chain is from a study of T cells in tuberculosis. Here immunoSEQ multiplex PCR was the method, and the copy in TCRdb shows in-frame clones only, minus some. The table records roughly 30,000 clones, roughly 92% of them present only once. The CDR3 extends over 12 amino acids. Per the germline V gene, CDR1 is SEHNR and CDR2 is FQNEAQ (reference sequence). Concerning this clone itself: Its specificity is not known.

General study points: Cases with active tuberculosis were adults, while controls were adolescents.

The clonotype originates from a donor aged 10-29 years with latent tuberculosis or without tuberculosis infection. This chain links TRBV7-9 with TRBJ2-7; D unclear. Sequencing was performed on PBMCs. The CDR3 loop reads CAVSRLRREQYF. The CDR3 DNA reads TGTGCTGTTTCCAGGCTGCGACGCGAGCAGTACTTC.